These 18 T cell receptor beta chains were sequenced from one sample in a study of T cells in Graves' hyperthyroidism and ophthalmopathy. The investigators amplified TCR beta CDR3 regions from RNA transcripts. HTBI primers were the set used in a first-round RT-PCR of the TCR CDR3. From the multiplex PCR reads, TCRdb called clonotypes with MiXCR, one entry per CDR3 protein. The table includes roughly 800,000 distinct CDR3 sequences, 35% to 40% detected once. The sample was blood. The receptors derive from a man between 18 and 29 years old with Graves' hyperthyroidism.

The V and J genes are TRBV27 and TRBJ1-6; D gene uncertain. The CDR3 is 13 amino acids. Trimming removed 4 bases from V and 9 bases from J, with 10 bases in between. Per germline, CDR1 MNHEY and CDR2 SMNVEV (reference sequence). CDR3 loop: CASSYEGFSPLHF. The CDR3 DNA reads as TGTGCCAGCAGTTATGAAGGGTTTTCACCCCTCCACTTT.

This clonotype was counted between two and nine times. The genes are TRBV19 and TRBJ2-5; 8 positions match TRBD2. The CDR3 loop spans 14 amino acids. From germline, CDR1 is LNHDA and CDR2 SQIVND (reference sequence). Losses at the gene ends were 10 bases for V and 2 bases for J; bases not matched to a gene: 9. The CDR3: CATRGGTRQETQYF. In DNA form, the CDR3 reads TGTGCCACCCGCGGGGGGACTAGGCAAGAGACCCAGTACTTC. The full variable domain, completed using reference TRBV19 and TRBJ2-5, is DGGITQSPKYLFRKEGQNVTLSCEQNLNHDAMYWYRQDPGQGLRLIYYSQIVNDFQKGDIAEGYSVSREKKESFPLTVTSAQKNPTAFYLCATRGGTRQETQYFGPGTRLLVL.

J is TRBJ2-5 and V is TRBV7-1; the match to TRBD2 covers 15 bases. TRBV7-1 has ORF status, its function being uncertain. The length of the CDR3 is 18 residues. The V gene end was trimmed by 3 bases and the J gene end by 4 bases; junction bases not matched to a gene: 9. CDR3 region: CASSSGRGTSGRRETQYF. The CDR3 DNA reads as TGTGCCAGCAGCTCGGGGAGGGGGACTAGCGGGAGGAGAGAGACCCAGTACTTC.

This clonotype was picked up a small number of times. The gene calls are TRBV2 and TRBJ2-7, with TRBD1 identical over 7 bases. The V gene end was trimmed by 6 bases and the J gene end by 3 bases; junction bases not matched to a gene: 8. Per germline, CDR1 SNHLY and CDR2 FYNNEI. The CDR3 consists of 14 residues. Here the CDR3 reads CASRRRDRGYEQYF. The CDR3 DNA follows: TGTGCCAGCAGACGTCGGGACAGAGGCTACGAGCAGTACTTC.

The V gene is TRBV12-3 or TRBV12-4, the J gene TRBJ2-7; D possibly corresponds to TRBD1 (5 bases). CDR3 length equals 15 residues. V gave up 5 bases and J gave up 4 bases, with 18 bases separating them. CDR3 in amino acids: CASSVGAASSYEQYF. The CDR3 DNA follows: TGTGCCAGCAGTGTAGGGGCAGCGTCTTCTTACGAGCAGTACTTC.

This clonotype was recorded at least ten times. This chain uses TRBV7-9 with TRBJ1-2, with 8 positions matching TRBD1. Trimming at V came to 4 bases and at J to 7 bases, leaving 17 bases not matched to a gene. Germline CDR1 is SEHNR and CDR2 is FQNEAQ (reference sequence). The CDR3 extends over 17 amino acids. The CDR3 protein is CASSSDRTSRGQGGYTF. In DNA, the CDR3 is TGTGCCAGCAGCTCCGATCGTACGTCCAGGGGGCAGGGTGGCTACACCTTC.

The chain uses TRBV29-1 and TRBJ1-2; D possibly corresponds to TRBD1 (5 bases). Trimming cost V 6 bases and J 8 bases, with 19 bases left between them. Germline V gene sequence: CDR1 SQVTM, CDR2 ANQGSEA. The CDR3 covers 13 residues. CDR3 sequence reads: CSVLGAGSGGYTF. The CDR3 DNA reads TGCAGCGTATTAGGGGCAGGGTCGGGAGGCTACACCTTC.

The sample holds many counts of this clonotype. The chain couples TRBV20-1 to TRBJ1-1; D remains unclear. CDR3 size: 13 residues. V gave up 2 bases and J gave up 6 bases, with 13 bases separating them. From germline, CDR1 is DFQATT and CDR2 SNEGSKA (reference sequence). This CDR3 reads CSARNRVTAEAFF. In DNA, the CDR3 is TGCAGTGCTAGAAATAGGGTCACAGCTGAAGCTTTCTTT.

V and J are TRBV6-1 and TRBJ1-5; unclear D gene. Germline loops: CDR1 MNHNS, CDR2 SASEGT. The CDR3 has 14 amino acids. The germline V and J ends were trimmed by 7 bases and 2 bases, with 12 bases remaining between them. The CDR3 loop is CASTPARGNQPQHF. CDR3 bases: TGTGCCAGCACCCCGGCCCGGGGCAATCAGCCCCAGCATTTT.

The chain joins TRBV10-3 to TRBJ2-2, with D unclear. The CDR3 loop spans 12 amino acids. CDR1 ENHRY and CDR2 SYGVKD come from the germline V gene. The DNA for the CDR3 is TGTGTCAGCAGTGGCAGGATCGGGGAGCTGTTTTTT. This codes for CVSSGRIGELFF.

This clonotype was seen many times. This chain connects TRBV10-3 to TRBJ1-1, with D perhaps TRBD1 (6 bases). Germline V gives CDR1 ENHRY, CDR2 SYGVKD. V was clipped by 7 bases and J by 1 base, with 13 bases between them. This CDR3 contains 14 residues. DNA of the CDR3: TGTGCCATCACATCCCAGACAGGGAACACTGAAGCTTTCTTT. This sequence encodes CAITSQTGNTEAFF.

Note on this clonotype: One end of the junction is discordant with germline, which a read error may explain. V is TRBV4-1 and J is TRBJ2-5; 8 nucleotides align to TRBD2. The CDR3 loop spans 15 amino acids. Germline CDR1 MGHRA, CDR2 YSYEKL. CDR3 sequence reads: CASSQDTGTRGTQYF. The CDR3 DNA is TGTGCCAGCAGCCAAGATACCGGGACTAGAGGGACCCAGTACTTC.

The genes are TRBV29-1 and TRBJ2-5; D is undetermined. CDR1 SQVTM and CDR2 ANQGSEA come from the germline V gene. With 3 bases removed from V and 2 bases from J, the gap between germline ends came to 7 bases. This CDR3 is built from 12 residues. DNA for the CDR3: TGCAGCGTTGATCTAGGGCAAGAGACCCAGTACTTC. It specifies CSVDLGQETQYF.

This clonotype was recorded only once. The rearrangement joins TRBV2 to TRBJ2-7, with TRBD1 identical over 8 bases. The CDR3 totals 12 residues. Trimming removed 9 bases from V and 5 bases from J; junction bases left unmatched: 6. Per the germline V gene, CDR1 is SNHLY and CDR2 is FYNNEI. CDR3 sequence: CASRTGNHEQYF. CDR3 nucleotide sequence: TGTGCCAGTCGGACAGGGAACCACGAGCAGTACTTC.

On this clonotype itself: A much larger clone sits a single nucleotide away, making a read error possible. The genes are TRBV7-2 and TRBJ2-5; TRBD1 aligns across 9 bases. J was trimmed by 4 bases and V by 4 bases; bases with no gene match: 4. Germline lookup yields CDR1 SGHTA and CDR2 FQGNSA. The CDR3 runs to 14 residues. The CDR3 DNA reads TGTGCCAGCAGCTGGGACAGGGAAGCAGAGACCCAGTACTTC. Amino acids: CASSWDREAETQYF. The full variable domain, rest sourced from reference TRBV7-2 and TRBJ2-5, is GAGVSQSPSNKVTEKGKDVELRCDPISGHTALYWYRQSLGQGLEFLIYFQGNSAPDKSGLPSDRFSAERTGGSVSTLTIQRTQQEDSAVYLCASSWDREAETQYFGPGTRLLVL.

This clonotype appeared a few times. This chain joins TRBV5-4 and TRBJ1-1; D is possibly TRBD1 (5 bases). CDR3 length: 12 residues. V gave up 7 bases and J gave up 4 bases, with 11 bases separating them. Germline loops: CDR1 SGHNT, CDR2 YYREEE (reference sequence). The CDR3 spells CASGALSTEAFF. The CDR3 DNA reads as TGTGCCAGCGGGGCTTTAAGCACTGAAGCTTTCTTT.

V and J are TRBV7-6 and TRBJ1-2, with D perhaps matching TRBD1 (6 bases). V was cut by 4 bases and J by 3 bases, with 18 bases left in between. The CDR3 runs to 16 residues. Germline lookup yields CDR1 SGHVS and CDR2 FNYEAQ. As DNA, the CDR3 is TGTGCCAGCAGCTCCTCAGCTTTTAGGGGGGACTATGGCTACACCTTC. Translated: CASSSSAFRGDYGYTF.

V and J are TRBV10-2 and TRBJ2-7; D remains unclear. Trimming removed 3 bases at V and 4 bases at J, with 7 bases between. The CDR3 contains 12 residues. Germline V gene lookup returns CDR1 WSHSY and CDR2 SAAADI. The CDR3, as DNA: TGCGCCAGCAGTGAATTGGAGTACGAGCAGTACTTC. It specifies CASSELEYEQYF.